This T cell receptor beta chain derives from a study of T cell responses to AZD1222 COVID-19 vaccine. Turning to the study itself: Whether given at about 4 or about 12 weeks, second doses were pooled.

This table comes from immunoSEQ multiplex PCR, and its TCRdb copy is limited to in-frame clones, with some not included. The sample lists 150,000 to 180,000 clones, 88% occurring once. A word on this clone: As yet, its antigen is unknown.

Study-wide results and caveats: Baseline seropositivity characterized only a handful of AZD1222 recipients. Reports say nearly half of spike-specific TCRs go after unmutated variant regions. Receipt of two AZD1222 doses was followed by a rise in Spike-specific TCR breadth and depth.

V was trimmed by 3 bases and J by 2 bases, leaving 14 bases between them. CDR1 is LNHDA and CDR2 is SQIVND in the germline V gene (reference sequence). The CDR3 extends over 15 amino acids. This chain joins TRBV19 and TRBJ2-7; D uncertain. The TCR originated in an adult in good health. The material sequenced was peripheral blood, taken on day 0 of AZD1222 vaccination. CDR3 sequence (DNA): TGTGCCAGTAGTATTATTCCCTCCCCAACCTACGAGCAGTACTTC. Its translation is CASSIIPSPTYEQYF.